The T cell receptor beta chain under discussion was sequenced for a study of cytomegalovirus exposure and HLA in healthy donors. Study at large: Researchers previously reported finding about 110 million unique TCR beta sequences from about 200 million T cells.

The study ran its PCR with 60 Vbeta and 13 Jbeta primers. Here immunoSEQ multiplex PCR was the method, and the copy in TCRdb shows in-frame clones only, minus some. The data show about 190,000 clones, around 84% seen once. The germline gives CDR1 SGHNT, CDR2 YYREEE (reference sequence). The CDR3 consists of 16 residues. Trimming left V 4 bases short and J 0 bases short, with 14 bases between. Sequencing used PBMCs. V is TRBV5-4 and J is TRBJ2-1; TRBD1 might be the D (6 bases). The sequence came from a man in his forties in good health and CMV-seropositive. This CDR3 is CASSRLQGNSYNEQFF. The CDR3 DNA reads as TGTGCCAGCAGCCGCCTCCAGGGGAACTCCTACAATGAGCAGTTCTTC.